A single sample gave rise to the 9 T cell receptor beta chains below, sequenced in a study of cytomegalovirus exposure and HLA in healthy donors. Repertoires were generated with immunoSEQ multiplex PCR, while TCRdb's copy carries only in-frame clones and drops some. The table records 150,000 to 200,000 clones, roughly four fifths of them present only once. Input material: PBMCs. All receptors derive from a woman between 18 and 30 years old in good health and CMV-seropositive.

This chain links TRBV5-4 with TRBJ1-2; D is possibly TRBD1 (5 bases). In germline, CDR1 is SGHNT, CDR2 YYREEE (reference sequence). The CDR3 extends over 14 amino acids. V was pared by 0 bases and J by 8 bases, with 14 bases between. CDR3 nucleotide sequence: TGTGCCAGCAGCTTGGGGGGCTCGGGTGTCGGCTACACCTTC. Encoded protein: CASSLGGSGVGYTF. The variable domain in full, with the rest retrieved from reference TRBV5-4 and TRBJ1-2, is ETGVTQSPTHLIKTRGQQVTLRCSSQSGHNTVSWYQQALGQGPQFIFQYYREEENGRGNFPPRFSGLQFPNYSSELNVNALELDDSALYLCASSLGGSGVGYTFGSGTRLTVV.

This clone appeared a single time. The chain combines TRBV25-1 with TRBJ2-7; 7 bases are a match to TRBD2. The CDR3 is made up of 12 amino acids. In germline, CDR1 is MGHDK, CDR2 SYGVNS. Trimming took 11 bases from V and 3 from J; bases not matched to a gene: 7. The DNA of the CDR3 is TGTGCCTCTCAGACTAGCTACTACGAGCAGTACTTC. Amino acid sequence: CASQTSYYEQYF.

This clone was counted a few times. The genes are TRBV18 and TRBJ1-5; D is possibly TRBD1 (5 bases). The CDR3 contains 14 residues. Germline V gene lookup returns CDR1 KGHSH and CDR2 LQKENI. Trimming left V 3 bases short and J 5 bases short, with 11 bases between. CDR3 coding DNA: TGTGCCAGCTCACCGCGGGACGGTTATCAGCCCCAGCATTTT. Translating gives CASSPRDGYQPQHF.

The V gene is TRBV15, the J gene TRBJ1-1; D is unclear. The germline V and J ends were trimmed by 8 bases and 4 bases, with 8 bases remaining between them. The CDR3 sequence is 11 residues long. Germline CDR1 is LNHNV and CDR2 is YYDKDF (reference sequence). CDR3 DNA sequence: TGTGCCACCCGGTTACTCACTGAAGCTTTCTTT. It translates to CATRLLTEAFF.

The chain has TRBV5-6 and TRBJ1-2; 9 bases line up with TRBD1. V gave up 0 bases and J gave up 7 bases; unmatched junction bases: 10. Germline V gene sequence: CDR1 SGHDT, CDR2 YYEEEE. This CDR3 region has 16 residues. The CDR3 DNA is TGTGCCAGCAGCTTGGTATCCGGACAGGGGATGGGTGGCTACACCTTC. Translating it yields CASSLVSGQGMGGYTF.

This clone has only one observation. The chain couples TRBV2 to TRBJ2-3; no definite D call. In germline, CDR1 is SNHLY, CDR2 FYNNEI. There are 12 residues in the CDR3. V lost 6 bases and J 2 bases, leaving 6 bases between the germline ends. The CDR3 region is CASSEDTDTQYF. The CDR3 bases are TGTGCCAGCAGCGAGGACACAGATACGCAGTATTTT.

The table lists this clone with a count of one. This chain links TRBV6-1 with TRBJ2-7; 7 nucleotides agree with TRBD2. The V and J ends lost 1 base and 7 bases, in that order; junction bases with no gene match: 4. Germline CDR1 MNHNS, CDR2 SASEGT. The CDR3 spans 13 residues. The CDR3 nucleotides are TGTGCCAGCAGTGAAGGGGAGGGCAGGGAGCAGTACTTC. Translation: CASSEGEGREQYF.

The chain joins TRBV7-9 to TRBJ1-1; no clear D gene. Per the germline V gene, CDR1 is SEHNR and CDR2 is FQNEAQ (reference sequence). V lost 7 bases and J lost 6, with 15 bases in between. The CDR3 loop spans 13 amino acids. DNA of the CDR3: TGTGCCAGCACCCTCCCCCTCGGAGCTGAAGCTTTCTTT. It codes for CASTLPLGAEAFF.

This CDR3 is CASSNQGLYQPQHF. The CDR3 nucleotides read TGTGCCAGTAGTAACCAGGGCCTCTATCAGCCCCAGCATTTT. V and J are TRBV19 and TRBJ1-5, with a possible D match to TRBD1 (5 bases). V gave up 4 bases and J gave up 5 bases, with 12 bases separating them. Looked up from germline, CDR1 is LNHDA and CDR2 is SQIVND (reference sequence). This CDR3 is built from 14 residues.